In this sample, the clone carrying this TCR beta chain turned up once. Its target is unknown. Relative to the germline gene, one junction end is altered; a read error may explain this. The CDR3 extends over 16 amino acids. Germline V CDR1 and CDR2: LGHNA, YNFKEQ. This sample was taken from a study of cytomegalovirus exposure and HLA in healthy donors. Study results and caveats: According to a later analysis, TCR clusters from the first cohort tended to co-occur in the 120 or so validation repertoires.

Produced via immunoSEQ multiplex PCR; TCRdb's table is partial and in-frame only. The data show about 160,000 clones, roughly 80% seen once. Sequencing was carried out using PBMCs. The genes are TRBV4-2 and TRBJ2-2; 10 bases match TRBD2. The sequence was obtained from a man aged 25-45 years in good health and CMV-seropositive. CDR3 protein: CASRQELAGKAGELFF. The CDR3 DNA is TGTGCCAGCAGACAAGAACTAGCGGGAAAGGCCGGGGAGCTGTTTTTT.